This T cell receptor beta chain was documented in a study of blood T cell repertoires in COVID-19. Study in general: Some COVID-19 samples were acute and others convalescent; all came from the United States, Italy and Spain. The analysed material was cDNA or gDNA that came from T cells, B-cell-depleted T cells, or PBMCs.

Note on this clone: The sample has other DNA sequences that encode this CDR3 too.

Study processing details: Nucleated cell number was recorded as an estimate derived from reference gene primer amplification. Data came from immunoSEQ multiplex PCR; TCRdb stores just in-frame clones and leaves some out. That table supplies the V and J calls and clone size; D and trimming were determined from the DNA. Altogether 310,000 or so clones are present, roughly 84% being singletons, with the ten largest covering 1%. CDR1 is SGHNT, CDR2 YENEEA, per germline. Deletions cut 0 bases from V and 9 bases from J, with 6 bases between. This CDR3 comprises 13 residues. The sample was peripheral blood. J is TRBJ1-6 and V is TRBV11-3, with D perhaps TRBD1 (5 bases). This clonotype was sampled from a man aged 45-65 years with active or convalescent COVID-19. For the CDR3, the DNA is TGTGCCAGCAGCTTAGATCAGGGTTCACCCCTCCACTTT. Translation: CASSLDQGSPLHF.